What follows is one T cell receptor (beta chain) and its context. Its antigen is still unknown. This sample was taken from a study of response to subunit inactivated influenza vaccine. In TCRdb, the RT-PCR reads were re-called with MiXCR into one record per CDR3 protein. The profile shows around 470,000 distinct CDR3 sequences, roughly 7.9% of them singletons. Overall study results and limits: Each seasonal flu vaccination may recruit only limited new T cells, authors suggested.

V shed 4 bases and J 4 bases; nucleotides not matched to a gene: 8. This CDR3 contains 15 residues. Germline CDR1 reads MNHEY; CDR2 reads SMNVEV (reference sequence). The sequencing here drew on PBMCs from blood, taken less than 30 months after vaccination. This chain connects TRBV27 to TRBJ2-5; 8 bases line up with TRBD1. The clonotype was recovered from a man between 50 and 75 years old who received an inactivated influenza vaccine. The CDR3, as DNA: TGTGCCAGCAGTTCCCGGACAGGGTCAGGAGAGACCCAGTACTTC. Translating gives CASSSRTGSGETQYF.